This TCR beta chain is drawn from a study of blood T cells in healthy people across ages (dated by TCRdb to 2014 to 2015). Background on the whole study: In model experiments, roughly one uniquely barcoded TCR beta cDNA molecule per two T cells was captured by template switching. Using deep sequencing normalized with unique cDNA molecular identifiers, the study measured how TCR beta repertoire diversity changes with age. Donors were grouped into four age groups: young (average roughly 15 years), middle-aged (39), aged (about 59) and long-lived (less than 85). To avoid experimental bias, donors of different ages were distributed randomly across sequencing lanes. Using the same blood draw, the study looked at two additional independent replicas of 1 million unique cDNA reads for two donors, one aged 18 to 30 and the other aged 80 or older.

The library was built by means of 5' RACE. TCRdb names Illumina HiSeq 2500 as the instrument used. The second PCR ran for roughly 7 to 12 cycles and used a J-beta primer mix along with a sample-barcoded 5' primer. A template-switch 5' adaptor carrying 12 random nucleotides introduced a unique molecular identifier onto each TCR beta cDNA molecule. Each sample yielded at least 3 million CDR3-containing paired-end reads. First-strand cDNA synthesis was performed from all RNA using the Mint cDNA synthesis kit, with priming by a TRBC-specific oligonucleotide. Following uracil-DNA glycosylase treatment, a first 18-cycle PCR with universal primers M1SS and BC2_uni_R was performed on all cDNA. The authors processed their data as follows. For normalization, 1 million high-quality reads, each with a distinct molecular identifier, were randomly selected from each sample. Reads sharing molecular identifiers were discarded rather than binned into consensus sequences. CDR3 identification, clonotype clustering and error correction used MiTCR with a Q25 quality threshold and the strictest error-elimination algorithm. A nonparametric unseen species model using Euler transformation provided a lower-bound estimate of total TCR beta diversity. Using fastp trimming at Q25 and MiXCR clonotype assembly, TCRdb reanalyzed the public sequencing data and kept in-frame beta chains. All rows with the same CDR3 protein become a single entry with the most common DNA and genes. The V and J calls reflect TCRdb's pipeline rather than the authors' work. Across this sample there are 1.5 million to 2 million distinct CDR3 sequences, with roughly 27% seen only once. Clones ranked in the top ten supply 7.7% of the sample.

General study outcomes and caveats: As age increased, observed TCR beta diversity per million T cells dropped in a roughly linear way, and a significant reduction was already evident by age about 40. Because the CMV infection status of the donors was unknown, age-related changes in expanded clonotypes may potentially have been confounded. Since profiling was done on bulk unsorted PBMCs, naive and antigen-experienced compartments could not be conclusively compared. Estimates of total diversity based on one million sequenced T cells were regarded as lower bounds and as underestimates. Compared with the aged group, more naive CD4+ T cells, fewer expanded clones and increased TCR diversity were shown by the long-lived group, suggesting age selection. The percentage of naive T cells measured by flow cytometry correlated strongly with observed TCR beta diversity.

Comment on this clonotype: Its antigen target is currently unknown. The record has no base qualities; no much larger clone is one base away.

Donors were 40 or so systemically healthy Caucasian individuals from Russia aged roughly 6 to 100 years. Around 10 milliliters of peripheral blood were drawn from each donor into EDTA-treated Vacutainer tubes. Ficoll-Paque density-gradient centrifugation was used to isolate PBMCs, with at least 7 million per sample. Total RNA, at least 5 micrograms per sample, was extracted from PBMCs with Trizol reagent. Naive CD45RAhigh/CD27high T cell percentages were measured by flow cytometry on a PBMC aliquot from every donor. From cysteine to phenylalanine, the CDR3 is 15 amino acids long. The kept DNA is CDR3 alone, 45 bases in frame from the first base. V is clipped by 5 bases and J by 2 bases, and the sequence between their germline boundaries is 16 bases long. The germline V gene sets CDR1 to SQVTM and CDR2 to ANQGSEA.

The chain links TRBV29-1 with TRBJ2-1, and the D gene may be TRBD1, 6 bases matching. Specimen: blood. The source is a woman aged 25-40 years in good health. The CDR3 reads CSVNTGFGTYNEQFF. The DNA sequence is TGCAGCGTTAACACAGGGTTCGGCACCTACAATGAGCAGTTCTTC.